Shown below are 27 T cell receptor beta chains from a single sample sequenced in a study of cytomegalovirus exposure and HLA in healthy donors. Primers: 60 Vbeta forward and 13 Jbeta reverse. Using immunoSEQ multiplex PCR, the repertoire was profiled, and TCRdb retains in-frame clones only, with some absent. The top ten clones hold 1.6% of a sample with about 55,000 clones, around four fifths of them seen once. What was sequenced was PBMCs. Receptors originate from a man between 25 and 39 years old in good health and CMV-seronegative.

The chain is built from TRBV2 and TRBJ1-4; D is ambiguous. V lost 5 bases and J lost 8, with 12 bases in between. The CDR3 has 13 residues. CDR1 is SNHLY and CDR2 is FYNNEI in the germline V gene. CDR3 sequence (DNA): TGTGCCAGCAGTCGGGAGACGGAAGAAAAACTGTTTTTT. This encodes CASSRETEEKLFF.

The chain recombines TRBV19 with TRBJ2-1; TRBD1 is a possible D gene (5 bases). V lost 3 bases and J 1 base, leaving 7 bases between the germline ends. Germline V CDR1 and CDR2: LNHDA, SQIVND (reference sequence). This CDR3 has 14 amino acids. CDR3 in amino acids: CASSMTESYNEQFF. The CDR3 region has the DNA TGTGCCAGTAGTATGACAGAGTCCTACAATGAGCAGTTCTTC.

The CDR3 loop is CASSFLGGLQNTEAFF. The CDR3 nucleotides read TGTGCCAGCAGTTTTCTAGGGGGCCTACAAAACACTGAAGCTTTCTTT. This rearrangement joins TRBV27 to TRBJ1-1, with TRBD1 identical over 7 bases. Per the germline V gene, CDR1 is MNHEY and CDR2 is SMNVEV (reference sequence). The CDR3 is made up of 16 amino acids. The ends lost 3 bases at V and 2 bases at J; junction bases unmatched: 9.

The V call is TRBV7-9, the J call TRBJ2-7, with 9 bases matching TRBD1. Germline CDR1 reads SEHNR; CDR2 reads FQNEAQ (reference sequence). This CDR3 has 14 amino acids. Trimming took 1 base from V and 7 from J; bases not matched to a gene: 5. The CDR3 loop is CASSLGTGAREQYF. The CDR3 DNA follows: TGTGCCAGCAGCTTAGGGACAGGGGCCCGGGAGCAGTACTTC.

This clone showed up just a few times. V and J are TRBV7-2 and TRBJ2-1; TRBD2 aligns across 12 bases. The V gene's germline CDR1 is SGHTA and CDR2 FQGNSA. V shed 5 bases and J 5 bases; nucleotides not matched to a gene: 4. The CDR3 has 15 amino acids. The CDR3 DNA follows: TGTGCCAGCAGCCCAAGGACTAGCGGGAACAATGAGCAGTTCTTC. This codes for CASSPRTSGNNEQFF.

This clone was detected once. The junction departs from germline at one end; a sequencing error may be responsible. The V gene is TRBV7-9, the J gene TRBJ2-1, with TRBD2 matching over 8 bases. The CDR3 spans 15 residues. The germline V gene has CDR1 SEHNR and CDR2 FQNEAQ (reference sequence). This CDR3 reads CPSRRRGGGHNEQFF. The CDR3 coding sequence is TGTCCCAGCAGACGACGCGGCGGGGGGCACAATGAGCAGTTCTTC. The variable domain in full, with the rest retrieved from reference TRBV7-9 and TRBJ2-1, is DTGVSQNPRHKITKRGQNVTFRCDPISEHNRLYWYRQTLGQGPEFLTYFQNEAQLEKSRLLSDRFSAERPKGSFSTLEIQRTEQGDSAMYLCPSRRRGGGHNEQFFGPGTRLTVL.

This rearrangement joins TRBV25-1 to TRBJ1-1; maybe TRBD1 (6 bases). The V end lost 5 bases, the J end lost 2 bases, and 15 bases lay between the germline ends. CDR1 and CDR2 (germline): MGHDK, SYGVNS. This CDR3 region has 15 residues. The CDR3 loop is CASSQSDRSNTEAFF. The CDR3 region has the DNA TGTGCCAGCAGTCAGTCGGACAGATCCAACACTGAAGCTTTCTTT.

In its sample, this clone was seen a few times. The rearrangement uses TRBV29-1 and TRBJ2-3; D possibly corresponds to TRBD1 (6 bases). Germline V gene lookup returns CDR1 SQVTM and CDR2 ANQGSEA. Trimming took 4 bases from V and 1 from J, leaving 15 bases between them. The CDR3 runs to 15 residues. The CDR3 region has the DNA TGCAGCGTTGGAGAGGGGACATTCGGCACAGATACGCAGTATTTT. Protein product: CSVGEGTFGTDTQYF.

This rearrangement joins TRBV5-1 to TRBJ2-5; 9 positions agree with TRBD1. In germline, CDR1 is SGHRS, CDR2 YFSETQ. The length of the CDR3 is 17 residues. V dropped 0 bases and J dropped 4; count of bases not matched to a gene: 10. As DNA, the CDR3 is TGCGCCAGCAGCTTGGTTCGGGGGACAGGGAGCCGAGAGACCCAGTACTTC. Encoded protein: CASSLVRGTGSRETQYF.

This clone has just a few counts. The rearrangement links TRBV2 to TRBJ1-6; 7 bases map to TRBD1. V lost 6 bases to trimming and J lost 0 bases; unmatched junction nucleotides: 14. Germline-derived CDR1 and CDR2 are SNHLY and FYNNEI. The CDR3 spans 19 residues. In DNA, the CDR3 is TGTGCCAGCAGCCAAACCAGACAGGGAAGGAGCTCCTATAATTCACCCCTCCACTTT. Its protein is CASSQTRQGRSSYNSPLHF.

The chain combines TRBV5-1 with TRBJ1-2, with a tentative D call TRBD1 (6 bases). V lost 2 bases to trimming and J lost 6 bases, with 14 bases between them. The germline V gene encodes CDR1 SGHRS and CDR2 YFSETQ. CDR3 length: 14 residues. CDR3 in amino acids: CASSLNREVNGYTF. CDR3 coding DNA: TGCGCCAGCAGCTTAAACAGGGAAGTAAATGGCTACACCTTC.

This clone was recorded a few times. This sequence joins TRBV10-2 and TRBJ1-1, with TRBD1 matching over 7 bases. Losses at the gene ends were 3 bases for V and 4 bases for J; bases not matched to a gene: 5. Germline assignment: CDR1 WSHSY and CDR2 SAAADI. This CDR3 has 14 amino acids. Here the CDR3 reads CASSDSGDSTEAFF. The CDR3 nucleotides read TGCGCCAGCAGTGATTCAGGGGACAGCACTGAAGCTTTCTTT.

The genes are TRBV10-3 and TRBJ2-7; 12 bases match TRBD2. The germline gives CDR1 ENHRY, CDR2 SYGVKD. The CDR3 length is 16 residues. V shed 2 bases, J shed 6 bases, and the junction held 8 bases outside the gene matches. CDR3 in DNA: TGTGCCATCAGTGAGCAACTAGCGGGAGGTACATTCGAGCAGTACTTC. It translates to CAISEQLAGGTFEQYF.

This rearrangement joins TRBV19 to TRBJ2-7; 11 nucleotides agree with TRBD2. The J segment lost 1 base and the V segment lost 3 bases, leaving 2 bases of the junction unmatched. CDR1 and CDR2 from the germline V gene are LNHDA and SQIVND (reference sequence). This CDR3 region has 15 residues. The CDR3 DNA is TGTGCCAGTAGTATTGGACTAGCGGGTTCCTACGAGCAGTACTTC. Translating it yields CASSIGLAGSYEQYF.

The chain links TRBV30 to TRBJ2-1, with 8 bases fitting TRBD2. Germline V gene data show CDR1 as GTSNPN and CDR2 as SVGIG (reference sequence). With V trimmed by 0 bases and J by 10 bases, 11 bases remained unmatched. This CDR3 comprises 15 residues. Here the CDR3 reads CAWSVPGGRFGEQFF. For the CDR3, the DNA is TGTGCCTGGAGTGTACCTGGCGGGAGGTTCGGGGAGCAGTTCTTC.

The rearrangement uses TRBV4-2 and TRBJ1-2, with 8 positions matching TRBD1. The CDR3 contains 16 residues. Germline V CDR1 and CDR2: LGHNA, YNFKEQ. Unmatched junction bases numbered 13, after V lost 4 bases and J lost 6 bases. The CDR3, as DNA: TGTGCCAGCAGCCTGTCACCTGGACAGGGAGGGGATGGCTACACCTTC. Its protein is CASSLSPGQGGDGYTF.

This chain connects TRBV6-6 to TRBJ2-6; D remains ambiguous. This CDR3 has 16 residues. CDR1 and CDR2 from the germline V gene are MNHNY and SVGAGI (reference sequence). The V and J ends lost 5 bases and 1 base respectively, with 12 bases between them. The CDR3 DNA follows: TGTGCCAGCAGTCAGACAATTTCTTCTGGGGCCAACGTCCTGACTTTC. It codes for CASSQTISSGANVLTF.

Concerning this clone itself: One junction end disagrees with the germline gene, perhaps due to a read error. V and J are TRBV19 and TRBJ2-3, with TRBD1 identical over 7 bases. From germline, CDR1 is LNHDA and CDR2 SQIVND (reference sequence). The CDR3 has 14 residues. The CDR3 sequence: CASSLGQSTGTQYF. The DNA for the CDR3 is TGTGCCAGTAGCTTGGGACAGAGCACAGGTACGCAGTATTTT. Together with reference TRBV19 and TRBJ2-3, the CDR3 gives the full variable domain: DGGITQSPKYLFRKEGQNVTLSCEQNLNHDAMYWYRQDPGQGLRLIYYSQIVNDFQKGDIAEGYSVSREKKESFPLTVTSAQKNPTAFYLCASSLGQSTGTQYFGPGTRLTVL.

The V and J genes are TRBV4-3 and TRBJ2-6, with D perhaps TRBD2 (7 bases). This CDR3 comprises 15 residues. CDR1 LGHNA and CDR2 YSLEER come from the germline V gene. The V gene lost 0 bases and the J gene lost 11 bases, with 14 bases spanning the gap. This CDR3 reads CASSQDGGEGDVLTF. Here the CDR3 DNA reads TGCGCCAGCAGCCAAGATGGGGGGGAGGGGGACGTCCTGACTTTC.

The chain combines TRBV11-3 with TRBJ1-1; D is possibly TRBD1 (6 bases). V gave up 1 base and J gave up 5 bases, with 11 bases separating them. CDR3 length equals 14 residues. Germline lookup yields CDR1 SGHNT and CDR2 YENEEA. The CDR3 DNA sequence: TGTGCCAGCAGCTTAGGGGGGCAGGCAACTGAAGCTTTCTTT. Protein sequence: CASSLGGQATEAFF.

V and J are TRBV11-3 and TRBJ2-7; tentatively, D is TRBD1 (6 bases). Germline values: CDR1 SGHNT, CDR2 YENEEA. V was trimmed by 3 bases and J by 3 bases, leaving 12 bases between them. The CDR3 totals 14 residues. In nucleotides, the CDR3 is TGTGCCAGCAGCTTTCGACAGGACAACTACGAGCAGTACTTC. As protein: CASSFRQDNYEQYF.

The chain couples TRBV7-2 to TRBJ2-1; 9 bases line up with TRBD2. This CDR3 spans 16 amino acids. Germline lookup yields CDR1 SGHTA and CDR2 FQGNSA. Trimming took 5 bases from V and 7 from J; bases not matched to a gene: 12. The CDR3 DNA is TGTGCCAGCAGCCCCTACCGGCTAGCGGGGCCTAATGAGCAGTTCTTC. Amino acids: CASSPYRLAGPNEQFF.

This chain links TRBV19 with TRBJ2-2; 7 bases map to TRBD1. Germline values: CDR1 LNHDA, CDR2 SQIVND (reference sequence). CDR3 length equals 12 residues. V dropped 8 bases and J dropped 5; count of bases not matched to a gene: 2. The CDR3 bases are TGTGCCAGTGCCAGGGGGACCGGGGAGCTGTTTTTT. Encoded protein: CASARGTGELFF.

V usage is TRBV5-1 and J usage is TRBJ2-5, with TRBD1 matching over 9 bases. Germline trimming cut 3 bases from V and 5 bases from J; bases unmatched to any gene: 5. The length of the CDR3 is 14 residues. Looked up from germline, CDR1 is SGHRS and CDR2 is YFSETQ. The CDR3 here is CASSWGQGLETQYF. CDR3 DNA: TGCGCCAGCAGCTGGGGACAGGGCCTGGAGACCCAGTACTTC.

This chain connects TRBV7-2 to TRBJ2-7, with TRBD1 matching 8 bases. The CDR3 extends over 14 amino acids. Germline CDR1 reads SGHTA; CDR2 reads FQGNSA. The V gene end was trimmed by 5 bases and the J gene end by 2 bases; junction bases not matched to a gene: 5. The CDR3 nucleotides are TGTGCCAGCAGCCCAGGACAGGGACCCTACGAGCAGTACTTC. Translated: CASSPGQGPYEQYF.

The CDR3 sequence is CASSPRDEQFF. CDR3 DNA: TGTGCCAGCTCACCGCGGGATGAGCAGTTCTTC. The genes are TRBV18 and TRBJ2-1; D might be TRBD2 (5 bases). This CDR3 has 11 residues. Germline V gives CDR1 KGHSH, CDR2 LQKENI. The ends were cut back, 3 bases at V and 8 bases at J, with 5 bases in the middle.

The rearrangement links TRBV18 to TRBJ1-1; 7 nucleotides line up with TRBD1. This CDR3 contains 16 residues. After removal of 3 bases from V and 4 bases from J, the junction contained 11 bases not matched to a gene. The V gene's germline CDR1 is KGHSH and CDR2 LQKENI. CDR3 sequence (DNA): TGTGCCAGCTCACCGAGGGACAGCCCGTCGGGCACTGAAGCTTTCTTT. Its protein product is CASSPRDSPSGTEAFF.